The 27 T cell receptor beta chains presented below share a single source sample, sequenced in a study of PD-1 blockade in classical Hodgkin lymphoma. Assay used: immunoSEQ multiplex PCR; TCRdb lists only in-frame clones, some missing. The profile shows about 15,000 clones, roughly 80% of them singletons. Each patient's relapse followed autologous stem cell transplantation, and brentuximab vedotin exposure varied. By magnetic negative selection, CD4+ T cells were purified from thawed PBMCs. This specimen consisted of CD4+ T cells from blood, obtained at baseline. These receptors came from a human donor with classical Hodgkin lymphoma.

This chain connects TRBV18 to TRBJ1-2; D not resolved. The CDR3 covers 13 residues. Germline V gene sequence: CDR1 KGHSH, CDR2 LQKENI. The ends were cut back, 3 bases at V and 4 bases at J, with 9 bases in the middle. CDR3: CASSPEVGYGYTF. CDR3 nucleotides: TGTGCCAGCTCACCTGAGGTTGGCTATGGCTACACCTTC.

This chain links TRBV7-8 with TRBJ1-1; 7 bases map to TRBD1. V lost 1 base to trimming and J lost 8 bases; unmatched junction nucleotides: 4. The CDR3 contains 13 residues. Germline CDR1 SGHVS, CDR2 FQNEAQ. CDR3 amino acids: CASSLGGGLEAFF. The CDR3 DNA reads as TGTGCCAGCAGCTTAGGAGGGGGCCTGGAAGCTTTCTTT.

This clone was counted a single time. The V and J genes are TRBV19 and TRBJ2-4; 11 bases are a match to TRBD2. This CDR3 contains 24 residues. Germline V CDR1 and CDR2: LNHDA, SQIVND (reference sequence). V dropped 1 base and J dropped 0; count of bases not matched to a gene: 23. The CDR3 is CASSIAGGQGRTSGSWKAKNIQYF. CDR3 DNA sequence: TGTGCCAGTAGTATAGCGGGTGGACAGGGGAGAACTAGCGGGAGTTGGAAAGCCAAAAACATTCAGTACTTC.

The gene calls are TRBV6-6 and TRBJ2-5, with 7 positions matching TRBD2. V gave up 2 bases and J gave up 5 bases; unmatched junction bases: 11. Germline CDR1 is MNHNY and CDR2 is SVGAGI (reference sequence). This CDR3 has 16 residues. This chain's CDR3 is CASSYPIHQGGETQYF. CDR3 in DNA: TGTGCCAGCAGTTACCCTATCCATCAGGGAGGGGAGACCCAGTACTTC.

This chain uses TRBV5-6 with TRBJ1-1, with 9 bases fitting TRBD1. The ends lost 3 bases at V and 4 bases at J; junction bases unmatched: 13. The CDR3 is 17 residues long. Germline loops: CDR1 SGHDT, CDR2 YYEEEE. The CDR3 sequence: CASSSRQGVVIGTEAFF. For the CDR3, the DNA is TGTGCCAGCAGCTCCCGACAGGGGGTGGTGATAGGCACTGAAGCTTTCTTT.

The chain has TRBV5-4 and TRBJ1-2; no clear D. Germline CDR1 and CDR2: SGHNT and YYREEE (reference sequence). The ends were cut back, 0 bases at V and 4 bases at J, with 7 bases in the middle. The CDR3 extends over 13 amino acids. CDR3 residues: CASSLGGGYGYTF. In nucleotides, the CDR3 is TGTGCCAGCAGCTTGGGGGGAGGCTATGGCTACACCTTC. The full variable domain, completed using reference TRBV5-4 and TRBJ1-2, is ETGVTQSPTHLIKTRGQQVTLRCSSQSGHNTVSWYQQALGQGPQFIFQYYREEENGRGNFPPRFSGLQFPNYSSELNVNALELDDSALYLCASSLGGGYGYTFGSGTRLTVV.

V gene TRBV5-4 combines with J gene TRBJ2-3, with 8 bases lining up with TRBD2. Germline CDR1 SGHNT, CDR2 YYREEE (reference sequence). With V trimmed by 6 bases and J by 5 bases, 17 bases remained unmatched. The length of the CDR3 is 17 residues. This CDR3 reads CASKSPSGSRGKDTQYF. The CDR3 coding sequence is TGTGCCAGCAAGTCCCCAAGCGGGAGCCGGGGTAAAGATACGCAGTATTTT.

This clone has just one count. V is TRBV11-3 and J is TRBJ2-3, with 10 bases lining up with TRBD2. Losses at the gene ends were 4 bases for V and 6 bases for J; bases not matched to a gene: 10. Germline V lookup: CDR1 SGHNT, CDR2 YENEEA. The CDR3 runs 16 residues. DNA for the CDR3: TGTGCCAGCAGCTCCCAAAGCGGGGGGGCCAGGGATACGCAGTATTTT. Translation: CASSSQSGGARDTQYF.

This clone appeared a single time. This chain links TRBV6-5 with TRBJ1-2; D is possibly TRBD1 (6 bases). Germline CDR1 MNHEY, CDR2 SVGAGI. The CDR3 runs 15 residues. The V gene lost 5 bases and the J gene lost 0 bases, with 13 bases spanning the gap. The CDR3 DNA is TGTGCCAGCAGTGTCCACAGGGACGCTAACTATGGCTACACCTTC. Its translation: CASSVHRDANYGYTF.

The chain employs TRBV11-3 and TRBJ2-7, with 15 bases identical to TRBD2. This CDR3 region has 16 residues. Germline V lookup: CDR1 SGHNT, CDR2 YENEEA. Trimming removed 0 bases from V and 4 bases from J; junction bases left unmatched: 1. The CDR3 here is CASSLEGTSGRYEQYF. Written as DNA, the CDR3 is TGTGCCAGCAGCTTAGAAGGGACTAGCGGGAGGTACGAGCAGTACTTC.

This chain links TRBV28 with TRBJ2-2, with no clear D. The CDR3 is 13 amino acids. Per the germline V gene, CDR1 is MDHEN and CDR2 is SYDVKM. The V end lost 8 bases, the J end lost 0 bases, and 7 bases lay between the germline ends. The CDR3 DNA follows: TGTGCCAGCGGTCACACGAACACCGGGGAGCTGTTTTTT. It yields the protein CASGHTNTGELFF.

The chain uses TRBV5-5 and TRBJ2-5; TRBD1 agrees at 8 bases. The germline V gene encodes CDR1 SGHKS and CDR2 YYEKEE (reference sequence). Losses at the gene ends were 4 bases for V and 3 bases for J; bases not matched to a gene: 5. CDR3 length: 14 amino acids. The CDR3 nucleotides read TGTGCCAGCAGCCGATGGACAGGGAAAGAGACCCAGTACTTC. Translation gives CASSRWTGKETQYF.

This clone showed up just once. This sequence joins TRBV5-1 and TRBJ1-1; TRBD1 is a possible D gene (5 bases). CDR1 is SGHRS, CDR2 YFSETQ, per germline. The CDR3 loop spans 14 amino acids. Trimming took 7 bases from V and 4 from J, leaving 17 bases between them. The CDR3 here is CASQDTHGGTEAFF. In DNA form, the CDR3 reads TGCGCCAGCCAAGACACCCACGGGGGCACTGAAGCTTTCTTT.

The CDR3 region has the DNA TGTGCCAGCAGCTTACCCCGAGGACAGCCTAAGAACACCGGGGAGCTGTTTTTT. It specifies CASSLPRGQPKNTGELFF. The rearrangement uses TRBV7-2 and TRBJ2-2; perhaps TRBD1 as D (6 bases). This CDR3 region has 18 residues. Germline CDR1 is SGHTA and CDR2 is FQGNSA. Trimming shortened V by 2 bases and J by 1 base, and 17 bases separated the two germline ends.

The genes are TRBV4-2 and TRBJ2-7; TRBD1 aligns across 8 bases. The V gene's germline CDR1 is LGHNA and CDR2 YNFKEQ. The CDR3 contains 15 residues. J lost 3 bases, V lost 0 bases, and 4 bases had no gene match. CDR3: CASSQDFGQGYEQYF. CDR3 bases: TGTGCCAGCAGCCAAGATTTCGGACAGGGCTACGAGCAGTACTTC.

The V call is TRBV9, the J call TRBJ2-3; no reliable D call. Germline V gene lookup returns CDR1 SGDLS and CDR2 YYNGEE. The length of the CDR3 is 13 residues. Trimming took off 1 base at V and 3 bases at J, with 6 bases between the two ends. The CDR3, as DNA: TGTGCCAGCAGCGTACTTCGAACAGATACGCAGTATTTT. Residues: CASSVLRTDTQYF. The full variable domain, in which reference TRBV9 and TRBJ2-3 provide the parts outside the CDR3, is DSGVTQTPKHLITATGQRVTLRCSPRSGDLSVYWYQQSLDQGLQFLIQYYNGEERAKGNILERFSAQQFPDLHSELNLSSLELGDSALYFCASSVLRTDTQYFGPGTRLTVL.

V usage is TRBV18 and J usage is TRBJ2-5; D call uncertain. TRBJ2-7 matches the DNA end more closely, so the J call is doubtful. The CDR3 has 13 residues. CDR1 KGHSH and CDR2 LQKENI come from the germline V gene. CDR3 loop: CASSPPPSYEQYF. The CDR3 DNA sequence: TGTGCCAGCTCACCCCCTCCCTCCTACGAGCAGTACTTC.

The rearrangement links TRBV5-5 to TRBJ1-6; D remains ambiguous. V shed 0 bases and J shed 8 bases, with 6 bases lying between them. The CDR3 runs 13 residues. The V gene's germline CDR1 is SGHKS and CDR2 YYEKEE (reference sequence). CDR3 bases: TGTGCCAGCAGCTTGGTTGGGGATTCACCCCTCCACTTT. Its protein is CASSLVGDSPLHF.

This chain links TRBV28 with TRBJ2-3; TRBD2 matches at 12 bases. The germline CDR1 and CDR2 sequences are MDHEN and SYDVKM. J lost 14 bases, V lost 5 bases, and 5 bases had no gene match. The CDR3 has 12 residues. The CDR3 reads CASSMTSGRLYF. Written as DNA, the CDR3 is TGTGCCAGCAGTATGACTAGCGGGAGATTGTATTTT.

V is TRBV6-5 and J is TRBJ2-2, with 7 bases lining up with TRBD2. CDR1 and CDR2 (germline): MNHEY, SVGAGI. This CDR3 spans 13 amino acids. Trimming cost V 11 bases and J 5 bases; bases outside gene matches: 8. The CDR3 protein is CAVRHSGTGELFF. The CDR3 nucleotides read TGTGCCGTCCGGCATAGCGGGACCGGGGAGCTGTTTTTT.

This chain connects TRBV6-1 to TRBJ1-6; 7 bases align to TRBD1. Trimming removed 2 bases from V and 8 bases from J; junction bases left unmatched: 6. Germline values: CDR1 MNHNS, CDR2 SASEGT. The CDR3 runs 15 residues. In nucleotides, the CDR3 is TGTGCCAGCAGTGAAAGGGGGCGTTGGGATTCACCCCTCCACTTT. It is translated as CASSERGRWDSPLHF.

The rearrangement joins TRBV7-2 to TRBJ2-7; D perhaps matches TRBD1 (5 bases). This CDR3 is 15 amino acids long. Per the germline V gene, CDR1 is SGHTA and CDR2 is FQGNSA. The germline V and J ends were trimmed by 1 base and 3 bases, with 13 bases remaining between them. CDR3 nucleotide sequence: TGTGCCAGCAGCTTAGAGGCCCTTAGGGGCTACGAGCAGTACTTC. This gives the protein CASSLEALRGYEQYF.

The CDR3 protein is CASSLTPTSGYTQYF. The CDR3 DNA is TGTGCCAGCAGCTTAACCCCGACTAGCGGATATACGCAGTATTTT. The chain couples TRBV11-2 to TRBJ2-3; 9 bases fit TRBD2. The CDR3 is 15 amino acids. Germline values: CDR1 SGHAT, CDR2 FQNNGV. Losses at the gene ends were 2 bases for V and 7 bases for J; bases not matched to a gene: 7.

This chain uses TRBV11-2 with TRBJ1-2; D perhaps matches TRBD1 (6 bases). CDR1 and CDR2 from the germline V gene are SGHAT and FQNNGV. V lost 1 base and J lost 3, with 9 bases in between. This CDR3 contains 14 residues. The CDR3: CASSLGGLDYGYTF. CDR3 nucleotide sequence: TGTGCCAGCAGCTTAGGGGGGCTTGACTATGGCTACACCTTC.

This rearrangement joins TRBV5-4 to TRBJ2-6; a possible D gene is TRBD1 (6 bases). V was pared by 4 bases and J by 2 bases, with 10 bases between. The CDR3 length is 15 residues. The germline CDR1 and CDR2 sequences are SGHNT and YYREEE (reference sequence). CDR3 bases: TGTGCCAGCAGCCCTCGGACAGCTGGGGCCAACGTCCTGACTTTC. Protein sequence: CASSPRTAGANVLTF.

The rearrangement uses TRBV18 and TRBJ2-7; D ambiguous. Germline loops: CDR1 KGHSH, CDR2 LQKENI. The CDR3 extends over 13 amino acids. V was shortened by 3 bases and J by 2 bases, with 8 bases between the two germline ends. CDR3 loop: CASSPLSPYEQYF. DNA for the CDR3: TGTGCCAGCTCACCGCTAAGTCCCTACGAGCAGTACTTC. Combining the CDR3 with reference TRBV18 and TRBJ2-7 gives the whole variable domain NAGVMQNPRHLVRRRGQEARLRCSPMKGHSHVYWYRQLPEEGLKFMVYLQKENIIDESGMPKERFSAEFPKEGPSILRIQQVVRGDSAAYFCASSPLSPYEQYFGPGTRLTVT.

Comment on this clone: An end of the junction differs from the germline gene, which may be a read error. This chain links TRBV6-5 with TRBJ2-2, with D possibly matching TRBD1 (5 bases). CDR1 and CDR2 from the germline V gene are MNHEY and SVGAGI. The CDR3 is made up of 16 amino acids. For the CDR3, the DNA is TGTGCCAGCAATTACATGGGGCAGGCGAACACCGGGGAGCTGTTTTTT. As protein: CASNYMGQANTGELFF.